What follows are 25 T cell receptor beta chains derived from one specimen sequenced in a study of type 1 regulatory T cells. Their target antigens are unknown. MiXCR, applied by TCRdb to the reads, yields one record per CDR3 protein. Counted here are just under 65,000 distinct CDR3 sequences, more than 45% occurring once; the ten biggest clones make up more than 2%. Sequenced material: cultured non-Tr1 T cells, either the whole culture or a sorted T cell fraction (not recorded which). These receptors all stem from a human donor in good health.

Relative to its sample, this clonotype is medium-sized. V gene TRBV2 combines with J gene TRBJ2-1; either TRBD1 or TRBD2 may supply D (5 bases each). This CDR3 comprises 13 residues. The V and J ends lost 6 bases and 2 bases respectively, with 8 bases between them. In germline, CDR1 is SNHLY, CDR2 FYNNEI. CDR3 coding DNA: TGTGCCAGCAGATGGGGGACCTACAATGAGCAGTTCTTC. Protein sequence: CASRWGTYNEQFF. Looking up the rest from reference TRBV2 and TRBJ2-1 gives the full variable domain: EPEVTQTPSHQVTQMGQEVILRCVPISNHLYFYWYRQILGQKVEFLVSFYNNEISEKSEIFDDQFSVERPDGSNFTLKIRSTKLEDSAMYFCASRWGTYNEQFFGPGTRLTVL.

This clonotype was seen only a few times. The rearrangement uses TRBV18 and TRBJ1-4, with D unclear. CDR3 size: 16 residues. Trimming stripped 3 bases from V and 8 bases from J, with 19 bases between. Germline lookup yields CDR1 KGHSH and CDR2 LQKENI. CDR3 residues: CASSPRTDIGREKLFF. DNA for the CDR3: TGTGCCAGCTCACCCAGGACCGATATCGGGAGGGAAAAACTGTTTTTT.

The CDR3 DNA follows: TGCGCCAGCAGCCAACTAGGGGCTGGAACTAATGAAAAACTGTTTTTT. It codes for CASSQLGAGTNEKLFF. The V gene is TRBV4-3, the J gene TRBJ1-4; D is perhaps TRBD1 (5 bases). This CDR3 has 16 residues. V lost 2 bases to trimming and J lost 1 base, with 11 bases between them. The V gene's germline CDR1 is LGHNA and CDR2 YSLEER.

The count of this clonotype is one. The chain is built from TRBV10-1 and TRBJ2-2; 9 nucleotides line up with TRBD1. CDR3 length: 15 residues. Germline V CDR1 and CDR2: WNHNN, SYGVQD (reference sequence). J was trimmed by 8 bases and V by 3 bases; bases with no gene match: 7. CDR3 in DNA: TGCGCCAGCAGTGACGGTGGGACAGGGCGAGGGGAGCTGTTTTTT. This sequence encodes CASSDGGTGRGELFF.

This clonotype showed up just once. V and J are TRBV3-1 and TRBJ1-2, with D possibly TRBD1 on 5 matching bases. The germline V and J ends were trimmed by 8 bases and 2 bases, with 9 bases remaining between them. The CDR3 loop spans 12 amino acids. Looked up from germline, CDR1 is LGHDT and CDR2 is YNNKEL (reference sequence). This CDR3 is CASGGGNYGYTF. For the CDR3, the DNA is TGTGCCAGCGGGGGGGGGAACTATGGCTACACCTTC.

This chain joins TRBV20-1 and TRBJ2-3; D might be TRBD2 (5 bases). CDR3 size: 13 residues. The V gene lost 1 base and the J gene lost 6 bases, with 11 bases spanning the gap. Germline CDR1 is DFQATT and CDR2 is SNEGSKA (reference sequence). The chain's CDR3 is CSARGAAWDTQYF. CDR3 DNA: TGCAGTGCTAGAGGAGCGGCGTGGGATACGCAGTATTTT.

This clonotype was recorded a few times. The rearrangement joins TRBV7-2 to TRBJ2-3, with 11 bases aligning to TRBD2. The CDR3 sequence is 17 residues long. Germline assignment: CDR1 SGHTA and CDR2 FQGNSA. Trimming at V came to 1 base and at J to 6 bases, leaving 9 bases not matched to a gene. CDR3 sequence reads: CASSLGVAGGLRDTQYF. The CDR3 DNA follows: TGTGCCAGCAGCTTAGGGGTAGCGGGGGGGCTGAGGGATACGCAGTATTTT.

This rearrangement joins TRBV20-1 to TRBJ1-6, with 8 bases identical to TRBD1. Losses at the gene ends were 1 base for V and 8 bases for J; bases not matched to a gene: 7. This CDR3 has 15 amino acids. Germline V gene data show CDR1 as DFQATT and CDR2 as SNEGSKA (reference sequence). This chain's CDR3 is CSARVQGAGDSPLHF. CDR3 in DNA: TGCAGTGCTAGAGTCCAGGGGGCCGGGGATTCACCCCTCCACTTT.

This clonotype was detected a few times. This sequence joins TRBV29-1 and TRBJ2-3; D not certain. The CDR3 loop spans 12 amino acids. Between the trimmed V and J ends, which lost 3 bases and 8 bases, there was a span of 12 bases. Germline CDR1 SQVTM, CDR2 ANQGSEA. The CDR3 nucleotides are TGCAGCGTTGATGAGACGTTAGGTACGCAGTATTTT. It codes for CSVDETLGTQYF.

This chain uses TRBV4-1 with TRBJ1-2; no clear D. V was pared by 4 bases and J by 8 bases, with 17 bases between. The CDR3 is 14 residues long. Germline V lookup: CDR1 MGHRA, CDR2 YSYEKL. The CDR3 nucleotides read TGCGCCAGCAGCCCTCCCTTAAGGGTTGGGGGCTACACCTTC. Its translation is CASSPPLRVGGYTF.

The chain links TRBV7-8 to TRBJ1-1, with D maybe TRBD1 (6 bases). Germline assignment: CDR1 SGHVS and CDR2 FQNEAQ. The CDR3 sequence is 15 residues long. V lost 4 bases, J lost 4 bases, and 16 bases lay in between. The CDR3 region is CASSSRKTGSTEAFF. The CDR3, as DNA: TGTGCCAGCAGCTCTAGGAAAACAGGGAGCACTGAAGCTTTCTTT.

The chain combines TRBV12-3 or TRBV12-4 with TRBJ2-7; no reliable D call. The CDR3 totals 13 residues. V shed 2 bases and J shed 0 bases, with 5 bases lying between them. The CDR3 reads CASSLRSSYEQYF. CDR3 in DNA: TGTGCCAGCAGTTTACGGAGCTCCTACGAGCAGTACTTC.

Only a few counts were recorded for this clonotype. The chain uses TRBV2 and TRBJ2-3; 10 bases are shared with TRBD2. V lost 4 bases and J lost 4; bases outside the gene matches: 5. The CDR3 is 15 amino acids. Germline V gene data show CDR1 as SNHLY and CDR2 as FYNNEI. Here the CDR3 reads CASSGKGLAPDTQYF. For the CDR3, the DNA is TGTGCCAGCAGTGGAAAGGGACTAGCGCCAGATACGCAGTATTTT.

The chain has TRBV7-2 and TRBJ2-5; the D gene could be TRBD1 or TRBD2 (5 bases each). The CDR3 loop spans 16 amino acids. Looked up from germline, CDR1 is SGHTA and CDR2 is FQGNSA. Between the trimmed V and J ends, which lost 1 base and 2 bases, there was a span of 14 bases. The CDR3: CASSLGLGVGQETQYF. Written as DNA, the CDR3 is TGTGCCAGCAGCTTAGGCCTGGGGGTGGGGCAAGAGACCCAGTACTTC. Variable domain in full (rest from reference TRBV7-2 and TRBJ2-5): GAGVSQSPSNKVTEKGKDVELRCDPISGHTALYWYRQSLGQGLEFLIYFQGNSAPDKSGLPSDRFSAERTGGSVSTLTIQRTQQEDSAVYLCASSLGLGVGQETQYFGPGTRLLVL.

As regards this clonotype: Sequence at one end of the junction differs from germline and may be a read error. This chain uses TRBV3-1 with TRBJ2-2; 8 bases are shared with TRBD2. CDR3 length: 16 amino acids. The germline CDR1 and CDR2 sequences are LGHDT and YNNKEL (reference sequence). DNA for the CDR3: TGTGCCAGCAGCCAAGTCCCGGGGGGGGTCACCAGGGAGCTGTTTTTT. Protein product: CASSQVPGGVTRELFF.

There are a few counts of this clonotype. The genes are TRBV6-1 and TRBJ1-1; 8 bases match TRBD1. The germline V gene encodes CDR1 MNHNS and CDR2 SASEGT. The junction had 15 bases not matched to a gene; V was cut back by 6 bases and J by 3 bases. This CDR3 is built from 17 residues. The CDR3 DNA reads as TGTGCCAGCAGACGTACCGGGACAGGAGTCCAGTACACTGAAGCTTTCTTT. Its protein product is CASRRTGTGVQYTEAFF.

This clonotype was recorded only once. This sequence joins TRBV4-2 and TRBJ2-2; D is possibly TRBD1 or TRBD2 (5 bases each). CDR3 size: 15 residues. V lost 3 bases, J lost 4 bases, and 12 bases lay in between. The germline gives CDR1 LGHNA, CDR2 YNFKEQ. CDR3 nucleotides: TGTGCCAGCAGCCACGGGGCCTCGGGCACCGGGGAGCTGTTTTTT. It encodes CASSHGASGTGELFF.

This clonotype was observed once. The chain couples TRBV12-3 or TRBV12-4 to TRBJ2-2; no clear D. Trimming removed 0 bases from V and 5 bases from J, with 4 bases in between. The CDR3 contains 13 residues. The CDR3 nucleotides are TGTGCCAGCAGTTTAGCGCGGACCGGGGAGCTGTTTTTT. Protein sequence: CASSLARTGELFF.

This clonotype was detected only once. CDR3: CASSPVAGALNEQFF. The CDR3 nucleotides read TGTGCCAGCAGCCCGGTAGCGGGGGCGCTCAATGAGCAGTTCTTC. The genes are TRBV11-2 and TRBJ2-1, with TRBD2 identical over 9 bases. This CDR3 region has 15 residues. The germline CDR1 and CDR2 sequences are SGHAT and FQNNGV. V shed 5 bases and J 6 bases; nucleotides not matched to a gene: 8.

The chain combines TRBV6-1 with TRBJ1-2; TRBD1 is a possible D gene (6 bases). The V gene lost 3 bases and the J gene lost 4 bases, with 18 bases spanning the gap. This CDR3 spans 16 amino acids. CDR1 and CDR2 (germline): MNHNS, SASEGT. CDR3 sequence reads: CASSEPTGKGSYGYTF. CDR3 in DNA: TGTGCCAGCAGTGAGCCGACAGGAAAAGGGAGCTATGGCTACACCTTC.

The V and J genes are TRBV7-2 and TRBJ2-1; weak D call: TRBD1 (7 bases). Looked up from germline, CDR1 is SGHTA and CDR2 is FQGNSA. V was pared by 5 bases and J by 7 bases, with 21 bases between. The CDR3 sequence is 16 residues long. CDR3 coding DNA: TGTGCCAGCAGCCCCAGGGGGGCGCAGGGTCGGAATGAGCAGTTCTTC. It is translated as CASSPRGAQGRNEQFF. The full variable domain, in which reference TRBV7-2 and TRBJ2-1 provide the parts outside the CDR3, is GAGVSQSPSNKVTEKGKDVELRCDPISGHTALYWYRQSLGQGLEFLIYFQGNSAPDKSGLPSDRFSAERTGGSVSTLTIQRTQQEDSAVYLCASSPRGAQGRNEQFFGPGTRLTVL.

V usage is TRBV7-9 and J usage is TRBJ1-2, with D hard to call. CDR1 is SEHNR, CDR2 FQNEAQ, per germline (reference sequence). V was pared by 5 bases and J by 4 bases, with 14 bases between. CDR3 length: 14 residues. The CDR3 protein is CASSPLLKPYGYTF. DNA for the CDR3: TGTGCCAGCAGCCCCTTACTGAAACCCTATGGCTACACCTTC.

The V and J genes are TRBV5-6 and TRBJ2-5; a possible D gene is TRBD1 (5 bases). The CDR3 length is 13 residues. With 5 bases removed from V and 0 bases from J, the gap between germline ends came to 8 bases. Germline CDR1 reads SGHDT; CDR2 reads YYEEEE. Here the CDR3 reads CASRNRNQETQYF. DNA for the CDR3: TGTGCCAGCAGAAACAGGAACCAAGAGACCCAGTACTTC.

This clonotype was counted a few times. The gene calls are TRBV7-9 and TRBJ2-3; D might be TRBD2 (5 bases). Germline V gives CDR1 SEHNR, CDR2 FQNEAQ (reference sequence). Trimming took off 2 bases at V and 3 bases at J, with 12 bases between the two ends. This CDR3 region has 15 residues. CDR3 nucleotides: TGTGCCAGCAGCTTAACGGGGATCCTAACAGATACGCAGTATTTT. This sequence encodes CASSLTGILTDTQYF.

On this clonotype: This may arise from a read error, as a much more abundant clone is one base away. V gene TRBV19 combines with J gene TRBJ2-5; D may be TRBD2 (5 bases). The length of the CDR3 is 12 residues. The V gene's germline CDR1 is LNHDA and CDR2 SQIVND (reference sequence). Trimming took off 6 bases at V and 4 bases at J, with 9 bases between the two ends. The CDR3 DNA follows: TGTGCCAGTAGGATTGGAGGAGAGACCCAGTACTTC. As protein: CASRIGGETQYF.